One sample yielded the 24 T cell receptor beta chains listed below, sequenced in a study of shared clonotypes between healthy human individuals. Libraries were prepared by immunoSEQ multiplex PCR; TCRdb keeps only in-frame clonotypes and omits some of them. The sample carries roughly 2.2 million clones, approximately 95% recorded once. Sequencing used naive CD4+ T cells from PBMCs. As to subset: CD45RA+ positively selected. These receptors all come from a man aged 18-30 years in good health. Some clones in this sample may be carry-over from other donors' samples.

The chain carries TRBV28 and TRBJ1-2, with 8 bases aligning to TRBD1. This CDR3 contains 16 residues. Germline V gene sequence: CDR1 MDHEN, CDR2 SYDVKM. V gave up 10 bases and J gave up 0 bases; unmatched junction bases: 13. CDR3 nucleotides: TGTGCCACCGAGCCTTCAGGGGGCGGTGCTAACTATGGCTACACCTTC. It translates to CATEPSGGGANYGYTF.

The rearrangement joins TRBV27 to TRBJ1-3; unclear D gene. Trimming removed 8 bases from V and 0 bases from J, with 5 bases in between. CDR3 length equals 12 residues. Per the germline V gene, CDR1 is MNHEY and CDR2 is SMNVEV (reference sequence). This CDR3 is CASGYSGNTIYF. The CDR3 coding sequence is TGTGCCAGCGGATACTCTGGAAACACCATATATTTT.

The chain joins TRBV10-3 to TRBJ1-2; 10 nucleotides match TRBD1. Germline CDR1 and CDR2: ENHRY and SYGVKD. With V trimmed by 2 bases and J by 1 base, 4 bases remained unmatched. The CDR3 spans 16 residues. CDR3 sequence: CAISEGTGVYNYGYTF. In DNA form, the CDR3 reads TGTGCCATCAGTGAGGGGACAGGGGTTTATAACTATGGCTACACCTTC.

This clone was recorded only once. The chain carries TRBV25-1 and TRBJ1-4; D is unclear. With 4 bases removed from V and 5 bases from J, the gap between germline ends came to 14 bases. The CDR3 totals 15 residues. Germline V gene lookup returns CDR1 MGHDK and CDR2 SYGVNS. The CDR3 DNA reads TGTGCCAGCAGTGCACCCGGGGTGGTCAATGAAAAACTGTTTTTT. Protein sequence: CASSAPGVVNEKLFF.

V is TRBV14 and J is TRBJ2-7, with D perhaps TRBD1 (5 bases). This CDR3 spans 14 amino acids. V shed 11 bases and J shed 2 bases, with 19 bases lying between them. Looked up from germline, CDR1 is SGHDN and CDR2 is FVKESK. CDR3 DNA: TGTGCCCGCCACCCCGACAGTGCCCCCTACGAGCAGTACTTC. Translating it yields CARHPDSAPYEQYF.

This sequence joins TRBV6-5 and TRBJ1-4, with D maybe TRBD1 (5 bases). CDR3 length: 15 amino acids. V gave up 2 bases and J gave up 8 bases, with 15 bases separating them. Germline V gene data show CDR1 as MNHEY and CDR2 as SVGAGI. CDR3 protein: CASSYGLIEGEKLFF. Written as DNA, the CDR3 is TGTGCCAGCAGTTACGGGTTAATCGAGGGGGAAAAACTGTTTTTT.

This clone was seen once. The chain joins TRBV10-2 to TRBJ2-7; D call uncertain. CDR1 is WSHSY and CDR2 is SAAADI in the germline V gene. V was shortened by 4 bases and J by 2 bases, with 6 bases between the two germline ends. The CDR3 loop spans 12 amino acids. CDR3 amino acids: CASSGRAYEQYF. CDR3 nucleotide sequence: TGCGCCAGCAGTGGTAGGGCCTACGAGCAGTACTTC.

CDR3 residues: CASSFRAPVKETQYF. The CDR3 DNA reads as TGTGCCAGCAGTTTCAGGGCCCCCGTCAAAGAGACCCAGTACTTC. The gene calls are TRBV28 and TRBJ2-5; weak D call: TRBD1 (5 bases). The CDR3 runs to 15 residues. CDR1 MDHEN and CDR2 SYDVKM come from the germline V gene. The germline V and J ends were trimmed by 3 bases and 3 bases, with 14 bases remaining between them.

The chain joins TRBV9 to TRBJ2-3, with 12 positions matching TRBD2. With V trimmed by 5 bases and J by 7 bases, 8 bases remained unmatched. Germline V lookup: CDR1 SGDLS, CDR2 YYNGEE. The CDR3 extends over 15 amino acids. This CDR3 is CASSGGLAGSNTQYF. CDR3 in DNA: TGTGCCAGCAGTGGGGGACTAGCGGGTTCAAATACGCAGTATTTT.

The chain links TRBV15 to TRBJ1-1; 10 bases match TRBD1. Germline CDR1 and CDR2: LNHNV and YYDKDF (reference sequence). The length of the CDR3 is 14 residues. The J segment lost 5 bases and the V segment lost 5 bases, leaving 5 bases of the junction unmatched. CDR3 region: CATSLDRGGTEAFF. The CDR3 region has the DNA TGTGCCACCAGCTTGGACAGGGGGGGAACTGAAGCTTTCTTT.

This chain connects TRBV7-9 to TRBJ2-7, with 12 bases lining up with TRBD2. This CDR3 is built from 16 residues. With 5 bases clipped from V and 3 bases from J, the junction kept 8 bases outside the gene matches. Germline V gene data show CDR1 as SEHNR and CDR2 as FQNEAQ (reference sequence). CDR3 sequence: CASSPFLAGGFYEQYF. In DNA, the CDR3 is TGTGCCAGCAGCCCCTTCCTAGCGGGAGGGTTCTACGAGCAGTACTTC.

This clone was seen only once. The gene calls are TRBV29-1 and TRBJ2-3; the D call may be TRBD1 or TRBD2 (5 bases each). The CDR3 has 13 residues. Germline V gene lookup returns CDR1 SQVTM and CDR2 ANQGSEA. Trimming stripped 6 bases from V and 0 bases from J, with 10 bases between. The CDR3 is CSVRDPSTDTQYF. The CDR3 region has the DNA TGCAGCGTCCGGGACCCAAGCACAGATACGCAGTATTTT.

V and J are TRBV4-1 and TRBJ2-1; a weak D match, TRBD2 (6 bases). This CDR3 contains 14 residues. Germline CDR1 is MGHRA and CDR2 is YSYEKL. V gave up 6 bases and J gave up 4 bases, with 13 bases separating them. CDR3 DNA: TGCGCCAGCAGGCCTTCTAGCGAGTACAATGAGCAGTTCTTC. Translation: CASRPSSEYNEQFF.

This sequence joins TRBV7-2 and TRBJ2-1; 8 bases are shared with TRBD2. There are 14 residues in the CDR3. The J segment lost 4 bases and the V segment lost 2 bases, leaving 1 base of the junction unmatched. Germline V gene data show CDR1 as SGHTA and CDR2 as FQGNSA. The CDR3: CASSLQREYNEQFF. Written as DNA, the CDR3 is TGTGCCAGCAGCTTACAGCGGGAGTACAATGAGCAGTTCTTC.

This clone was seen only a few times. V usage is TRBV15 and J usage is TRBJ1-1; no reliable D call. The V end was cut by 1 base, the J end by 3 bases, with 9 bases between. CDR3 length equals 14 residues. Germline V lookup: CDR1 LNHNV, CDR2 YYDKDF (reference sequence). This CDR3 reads CATSRARVDTEAFF. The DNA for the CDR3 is TGTGCCACCAGCAGAGCGAGGGTGGACACTGAAGCTTTCTTT.

The CDR3 sequence: CASSLRGGNWNAGGELFF. CDR3 nucleotide sequence: TGTGCCAGCAGCTTACGGGGAGGGAACTGGAACGCTGGCGGGGAGCTGTTTTTT. V usage is TRBV7-3 and J usage is TRBJ2-2; 7 bases agree with TRBD2. Germline lookup yields CDR1 SGHTA and CDR2 FQGTGA. V was pared by 2 bases and J by 7 bases, with 16 bases of the junction left unmatched. This CDR3 spans 18 amino acids.

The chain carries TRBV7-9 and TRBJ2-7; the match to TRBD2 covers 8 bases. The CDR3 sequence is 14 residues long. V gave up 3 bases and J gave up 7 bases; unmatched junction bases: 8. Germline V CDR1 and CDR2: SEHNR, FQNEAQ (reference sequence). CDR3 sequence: CASSFSGTKGEQYF. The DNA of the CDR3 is TGTGCCAGCAGCTTTAGCGGGACAAAGGGAGAGCAGTACTTC.

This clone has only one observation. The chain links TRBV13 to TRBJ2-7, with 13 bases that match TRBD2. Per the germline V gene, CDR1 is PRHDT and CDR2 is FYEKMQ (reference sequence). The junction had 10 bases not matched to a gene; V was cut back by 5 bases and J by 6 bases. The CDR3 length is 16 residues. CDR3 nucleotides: TGTGCCAGCAGCATACAGGGGACTAGCGGGATAGGCGAGCAGTACTTC. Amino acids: CASSIQGTSGIGEQYF.

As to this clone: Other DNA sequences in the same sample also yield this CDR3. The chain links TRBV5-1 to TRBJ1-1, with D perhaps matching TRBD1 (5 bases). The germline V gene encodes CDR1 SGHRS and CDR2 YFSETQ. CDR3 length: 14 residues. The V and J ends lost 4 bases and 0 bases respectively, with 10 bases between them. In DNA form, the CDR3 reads TGCGCCAGCAGCGCCGGGACGGTGAACACTGAAGCTTTCTTT. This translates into CASSAGTVNTEAFF.

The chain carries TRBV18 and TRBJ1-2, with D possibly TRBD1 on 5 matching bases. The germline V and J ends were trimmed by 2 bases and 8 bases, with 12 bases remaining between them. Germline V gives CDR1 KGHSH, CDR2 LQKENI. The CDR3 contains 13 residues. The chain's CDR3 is CASSPGAKVGYTF. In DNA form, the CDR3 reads TGTGCCAGCTCACCAGGGGCCAAAGTAGGCTACACCTTC.

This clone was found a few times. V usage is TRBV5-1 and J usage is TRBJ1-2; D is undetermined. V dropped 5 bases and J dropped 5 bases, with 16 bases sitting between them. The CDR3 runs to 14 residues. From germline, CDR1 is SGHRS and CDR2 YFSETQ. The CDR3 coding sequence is TGCGCCAGCAGTTCAAACCCGAGAGGGTATGGCTACACCTTC. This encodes CASSSNPRGYGYTF.

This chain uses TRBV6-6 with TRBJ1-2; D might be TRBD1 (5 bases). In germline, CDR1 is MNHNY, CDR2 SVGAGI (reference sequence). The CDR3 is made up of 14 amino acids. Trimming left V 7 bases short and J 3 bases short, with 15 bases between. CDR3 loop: CASNSRDGDYGYTF. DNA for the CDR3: TGTGCCAGCAACTCCCGGGACGGTGACTATGGCTACACCTTC.

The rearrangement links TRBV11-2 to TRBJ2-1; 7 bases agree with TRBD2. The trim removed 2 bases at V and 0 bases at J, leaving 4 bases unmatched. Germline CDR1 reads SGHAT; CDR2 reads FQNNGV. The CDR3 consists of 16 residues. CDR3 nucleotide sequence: TGTGCCAGCAGCTTAACCAGCGGGGCCTCCTACAATGAGCAGTTCTTC. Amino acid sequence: CASSLTSGASYNEQFF.

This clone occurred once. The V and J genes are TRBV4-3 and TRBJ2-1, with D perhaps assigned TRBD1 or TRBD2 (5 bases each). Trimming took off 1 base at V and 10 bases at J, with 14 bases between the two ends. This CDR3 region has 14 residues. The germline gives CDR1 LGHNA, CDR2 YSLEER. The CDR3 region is CASSQVGAVREQFF. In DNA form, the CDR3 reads TGCGCCAGCAGCCAAGTCGGGGCTGTGCGAGAGCAGTTCTTC.